Shown below are 15 T cell receptor beta chains from a single sample sequenced in a study of T cells in Graves' hyperthyroidism and ophthalmopathy. The source material, RNA transcripts, was used to amplify TCR beta CDR3 regions. The HTBI primer set was used in a first-round RT-PCR of the TCR CDR3. TCRdb reprocessed the multiplex PCR reads with MiXCR, giving one entry per CDR3 protein. The sample has 550,000 to 600,000 distinct CDR3 sequences, 14% seen once. Sequenced material: blood. The receptors shown here come from a woman younger than 35 with Graves' ophthalmopathy.

There are many counts of this clonotype. This rearrangement joins TRBV5-1 to TRBJ2-1, with TRBD2 identical over 14 bases. This CDR3 is built from 17 residues. CDR1 and CDR2 from the germline V gene are SGHRS and YFSETQ. Trimming took 4 bases from V and 2 from J; bases not matched to a gene: 5. The DNA of the CDR3 is TGCGCCAGCAGCCGGACTAGCGGGAGGAGCACCTACAATGAGCAGTTCTTC. As protein: CASSRTSGRSTYNEQFF.

This clonotype was observed a single time. CDR3 nucleotide sequence: TGTGCCAGCAGCTTAGAACTAGCGGGAGGACAAGAGACCCAGTACTTC. Amino acid sequence: CASSLELAGGQETQYF. The chain recombines TRBV11-3 with TRBJ2-5; 12 positions agree with TRBD2. The CDR3 runs 16 residues. Trimming took 0 bases from V and 2 from J; bases not matched to a gene: 1. In germline, CDR1 is SGHNT, CDR2 YENEEA. The variable domain in full, with the rest retrieved from reference TRBV11-3 and TRBJ2-5, is EAGVVQSPRYKIIEKKQPVAFWCNPISGHNTLYWYLQNLGQGPELLIRYENEEAVDDSQLPKDRFSAERLKGVDSTLKIQPAELGDSAVYLCASSLELAGGQETQYFGPGTRLLVL.

This clonotype has just a few counts. The chain joins TRBV20-1 to TRBJ2-7; TRBD1 or TRBD2 may be the D gene (5 bases each). Germline assignment: CDR1 DFQATT and CDR2 SNEGSKA (reference sequence). The V gene lost 6 bases and the J gene lost 2 bases, with 26 bases spanning the gap. The CDR3 totals 17 residues. This CDR3 is CSANPQNLVLGAYEQYF. In DNA form, the CDR3 reads TGCAGTGCCAATCCTCAGAATTTGGTCCTGGGGGCCTACGAGCAGTACTTC.

A remark on this clonotype: The final CDR3 position lacks the conserved phenylalanine or tryptophan, pointing to a likely read error. The chain recombines TRBV9 with TRBJ2-2; 7 bases align to TRBD2. There are 14 residues in the CDR3. Trimming removed 0 bases from V and 7 bases from J; junction bases left unmatched: 3. Germline values: CDR1 SGDLS, CDR2 YYNGEE. The CDR3 region is CASSVGREVGELFL. In nucleotides, the CDR3 is TGTGCCAGCAGCGTAGGTCGGGAGGTCGGGGAGCTGTTTCTT.

This clonotype was found a few times. The gene calls are TRBV6-2 or TRBV6-3 and TRBJ2-7; 9 bases map to TRBD2. The V and J ends lost 0 bases and 3 bases, in that order; junction bases with no gene match: 3. CDR3 length: 15 residues. Germline V gene data show CDR1 as MNHEY and CDR2 as SVGEGT. CDR3 loop: CASSYSAREGYEQYF. For the CDR3, the DNA is TGTGCCAGCAGTTACTCGGCGCGGGAGGGCTACGAGCAGTACTTC.

This clonotype was picked up many times. The genes are TRBV11-3 and TRBJ2-5; maybe TRBD1 (5 bases). Per the germline V gene, CDR1 is SGHNT and CDR2 is YENEEA. Trimming removed 4 bases from V and 2 bases from J, with 14 bases in between. The CDR3 totals 15 residues. The CDR3 sequence is CASSSSGARQETQYF. The CDR3, as DNA: TGTGCCAGCAGCTCGAGTGGGGCGCGTCAAGAGACCCAGTACTTC.

This clonotype was picked up many times. The chain recombines TRBV20-1 with TRBJ1-1; D is perhaps TRBD1 (5 bases). V lost 1 base and J 0 bases, leaving 12 bases between the germline ends. The CDR3 has 15 residues. Per the germline V gene, CDR1 is DFQATT and CDR2 is SNEGSKA (reference sequence). The CDR3 DNA sequence: TGCAGTGCTAGAGCCGGGGCTAACATGAACACTGAAGCTTTCTTT. It is translated as CSARAGANMNTEAFF.

This clonotype was counted ten times or more. The rearrangement links TRBV9 to TRBJ2-7, with a possible D match to TRBD2 (5 bases). Germline assignment: CDR1 SGDLS and CDR2 YYNGEE. The V and J ends lost 2 bases and 0 bases respectively, with 12 bases between them. The CDR3 runs 15 residues. CDR3 sequence: CASSVGVAYSYEQYF. The CDR3 DNA reads TGTGCCAGCAGCGTCGGGGTAGCCTACTCCTACGAGCAGTACTTC.

This clonotype was counted many times. Just one base apart from a much larger clone, this may be a read error. V is TRBV5-1 and J is TRBJ2-1; 9 positions match TRBD2. CDR1 and CDR2 (germline): SGHRS, YFSETQ. CDR3 length equals 15 residues. This CDR3 reads CTSSLVAGAYNEQFF. The CDR3 DNA follows: TGCACCAGCAGCTTGGTAGCGGGAGCATACAATGAGCAGTTCTTC.

As to this clonotype: Germline is not matched at one junction end, which may reflect a read error. This chain uses TRBV7-2 with TRBJ2-2; tentatively, D is TRBD2 (6 bases). Germline V CDR1 and CDR2: SGHTA, FQGNSA. The CDR3 totals 16 residues. The CDR3 region is CASSQLLAANTGELFF. CDR3 coding DNA: TGCGCCAGCAGCCAATTGTTAGCGGCGAACACCGGGGAGCTGTTTTTT.

This clonotype was counted at least ten times. The chain recombines TRBV2 with TRBJ1-2; D is perhaps TRBD1 (5 bases). The CDR3 loop spans 14 amino acids. V lost 0 bases to trimming and J lost 4 bases, with 9 bases between them. Germline CDR1 is SNHLY and CDR2 is FYNNEI. The CDR3 is CASSEARGGYGYTF. CDR3 DNA: TGTGCCAGCAGTGAAGCCCGCGGGGGCTATGGCTACACCTTC.

This clonotype was detected ten times or more. The chain links TRBV13 to TRBJ2-7; the match to TRBD2 covers 8 bases. CDR1 is PRHDT, CDR2 FYEKMQ, per germline (reference sequence). V dropped 4 bases and J dropped 2; count of bases not matched to a gene: 10. The CDR3 loop spans 16 amino acids. CDR3 DNA sequence: TGTGCCAGCAGCTCTGAGGCGGGAGCGGGGGCCTACGAGCAGTACTTC. This encodes CASSSEAGAGAYEQYF.

This clonotype was counted at least ten times. The CDR3 loop reads CASSSPRGPRTDTQYF. The CDR3, as DNA: TGCGCCAGCAGCTCCCCTCGAGGGCCTCGCACAGATACGCAGTATTTT. The gene calls are TRBV5-1 and TRBJ2-3, with a weak D call TRBD2 (5 bases). Germline values: CDR1 SGHRS, CDR2 YFSETQ. The CDR3 extends over 16 amino acids. The germline V and J ends were trimmed by 3 bases and 1 base, with 15 bases remaining between them.

This clonotype has just a few counts. The rearrangement joins TRBV28 to TRBJ2-7; 8 bases agree with TRBD2. CDR1 and CDR2 from the germline V gene are MDHEN and SYDVKM. With V trimmed by 4 bases and J by 2 bases, 16 bases remained unmatched. The CDR3 spans 18 residues. This CDR3 is CASSSSGSGATQPYEQYF. The CDR3, as DNA: TGTGCCAGCAGTTCCTCGGGTAGCGGGGCCACCCAGCCCTACGAGCAGTACTTC.

This clonotype was seen repeatedly, ten times or more. The J gene is TRBJ2-1, the V gene TRBV30; D perhaps matches TRBD2 (5 bases). Deletions cut 0 bases from V and 8 bases from J, with 5 bases between. Per germline, CDR1 GTSNPN and CDR2 SVGIG (reference sequence). CDR3 size: 11 residues. The CDR3 bases are TGTGCCTGGAGTGTACTAGATGAGCAGTTCTTC. It is translated as CAWSVLDEQFF.